What follows is one T cell receptor beta chain and its context. Germline V gives CDR1 MNHNS, CDR2 SASEGT. The CDR3 spans 14 residues. The germline V and J ends were trimmed by 4 bases and 3 bases, with 13 bases remaining between them. Sequenced by immunoSEQ multiplex PCR; TCRdb stores in-frame clones only, minus some. Here the sample spans some 80,000 clones, approximately 94% being singletons. This sample is part of a study of T cell changes during pregnancy in multiple sclerosis. The input for sequencing was peripheral blood, taken in the third trimester of pregnancy. This chain connects TRBV6-1 to TRBJ2-7; D perhaps matches TRBD2 (6 bases). This receptor was identified in a female donor with multiple sclerosis, enrolled in a pregnancy study. This chain's CDR3 is CASSGGSGDYEQYF. For the CDR3, the DNA is TGTGCCAGCAGTGGTGGTAGCGGAGACTACGAGCAGTACTTC.